The next 29 T cell receptor beta chains were all read from a single sample in a study of Ad26.COV2.S vaccination and SARS-CoV-2 variants. Treatment indicated: roughly 19 received Ad26.COV2.S at low or high dose, single or two shots; 5 received placebo; per-sample allocation not given. Samples were taken on day 63 after the first vaccine or placebo injection. Libraries were prepared by immunoSEQ multiplex PCR; TCRdb keeps only in-frame clonotypes and omits some of them. The profile shows about 320,000 clones, around 85% of them singletons. The source was peripheral blood, collected in a trial of Ad26.COV2.S vaccine versus placebo. Receptors originate from a person aged 18-60 years who received the Ad26.COV2.S COVID-19 vaccine or a placebo.

This rearrangement joins TRBV5-1 to TRBJ1-6; no clear D. V was pared by 0 bases and J by 7 bases, with 11 bases between. The CDR3 has 15 amino acids. Germline CDR1 SGHRS, CDR2 YFSETQ. In nucleotides, the CDR3 is TGCGCCAGCAGCTTGGTTCCCGACCCAAATTCACCCCTCCACTTT. It is translated as CASSLVPDPNSPLHF.

V and J are TRBV7-9 and TRBJ2-3; perhaps TRBD1 as D (5 bases). Germline CDR1 is SEHNR and CDR2 is FQNEAQ (reference sequence). The CDR3 is 15 amino acids. Trimming pared 6 bases from V and 2 bases from J, leaving 15 bases between. CDR3 bases: TGTGCCAGCAGGCAATTCGCAGGGAACACAGATACGCAGTATTTT. Its translation: CASRQFAGNTDTQYF.

This clone came up once. The chain recombines TRBV9 with TRBJ1-2, with D maybe TRBD1 (6 bases). In germline, CDR1 is SGDLS, CDR2 YYNGEE. Trimming cost V 4 bases and J 7 bases, with 11 bases left between them. This CDR3 is built from 12 residues. In DNA, the CDR3 is TGTGCCAGCAGCCCCAGAGGGGGTGGCTACACCTTC. Its protein is CASSPRGGGYTF.

The chain employs TRBV5-5 and TRBJ2-3; 9 nucleotides agree with TRBD2. The J segment lost 7 bases and the V segment lost 3 bases, leaving 6 bases of the junction unmatched. Germline CDR1 is SGHKS and CDR2 is YYEKEE (reference sequence). This CDR3 region has 14 residues. CDR3 sequence (DNA): TGTGCCAGCAGCTCCAGCGGGGGGCTAAATACGCAGTATTTT. Protein product: CASSSSGGLNTQYF.

The V and J genes are TRBV2 and TRBJ2-7; TRBD1 or TRBD2 may be the D gene (5 bases each). V was shortened by 6 bases and J by 2 bases, with 17 bases between the two germline ends. CDR3 length equals 15 residues. CDR1 SNHLY and CDR2 FYNNEI come from the germline V gene. In DNA, the CDR3 is TGTGCCAGCAGGTTGGTCAGGGAGATAACCTACGAGCAGTACTTC. Protein sequence: CASRLVREITYEQYF.

This clone was observed a single time. The chain has TRBV19 and TRBJ2-1, with 7 bases lining up with TRBD1. Germline CDR1 reads LNHDA; CDR2 reads SQIVND (reference sequence). The CDR3 contains 13 residues. The V and J ends lost 4 bases and 9 bases, in that order; junction bases with no gene match: 6. CDR3 protein: CASSKDREPEQFF. The CDR3 bases are TGTGCCAGTAGTAAAGACAGGGAACCTGAGCAGTTCTTC.

There are a few counts of this clone. The same CDR3 arises from other DNA sequences in this sample as well. The J gene is TRBJ1-5, the V gene TRBV30; perhaps TRBD1 as D (5 bases). Trimming left V 0 bases short and J 3 bases short, with 9 bases between. This CDR3 has 14 amino acids. CDR1 and CDR2 (germline): GTSNPN, SVGIG (reference sequence). The CDR3 DNA is TGTGCCTGGAGTGTAGGGGCGGACAATCAGCCCCAGCATTTT. Residues: CAWSVGADNQPQHF.

The J gene is TRBJ2-5, the V gene TRBV2; a weak D match, TRBD2 (5 bases). Germline V gene data show CDR1 as SNHLY and CDR2 as FYNNEI. Trimming took 1 base from V and 1 from J, leaving 10 bases between them. The CDR3 sequence is 15 residues long. The CDR3 coding sequence is TGTGCCAGCAGTGAAGGGGTCGGGATCCAAGAGACCCAGTACTTC. This encodes CASSEGVGIQETQYF.

This clone came up a few times. The rearrangement links TRBV5-4 to TRBJ1-1; no clear D. This CDR3 is built from 18 residues. From germline, CDR1 is SGHNT and CDR2 YYREEE (reference sequence). V lost 4 bases to trimming and J lost 5 bases, with 27 bases between them. The CDR3 here is CASSGGALSATAGTEAFF. CDR3 DNA sequence: TGTGCCAGCAGCGGAGGCGCCCTCTCTGCCACCGCGGGGACTGAAGCTTTCTTT. The whole variable domain, filled in from reference TRBV5-4 and TRBJ1-1, reads ETGVTQSPTHLIKTRGQQVTLRCSSQSGHNTVSWYQQALGQGPQFIFQYYREEENGRGNFPPRFSGLQFPNYSSELNVNALELDDSALYLCASSGGALSATAGTEAFFGQGTRLTVV.

The chain couples TRBV2 to TRBJ1-6; 8 nucleotides agree with TRBD1. V was clipped by 10 bases and J by 5 bases; unmatched bases: 7. The CDR3 has 14 residues. Germline CDR1 is SNHLY and CDR2 is FYNNEI. The CDR3 nucleotides read TGTGCCACGCGGACAGGGTTTAATAATTCACCCCTCCACTTT. Residues: CATRTGFNNSPLHF.

V gene TRBV6-5 combines with J gene TRBJ1-3; D call uncertain. The germline V gene encodes CDR1 MNHEY and CDR2 SVGAGI. CDR3 length equals 13 residues. The V end lost 7 bases, the J end lost 1 base, and 8 bases lay between the germline ends. CDR3 DNA sequence: TGTGCCAGCACGGGTCGGTCTGGAAACACCATATATTTT. Protein: CASTGRSGNTIYF.

J is TRBJ1-6 and V is TRBV28, with TRBD1 as a possible D gene (5 bases). Germline V gene sequence: CDR1 MDHEN, CDR2 SYDVKM. Trimming shortened V by 5 bases and J by 9 bases, and 17 bases separated the two germline ends. CDR3 length: 15 amino acids. In nucleotides, the CDR3 is TGTGCCAGCAGTCAGGGACTTCAGTTAAGTTCACCCCTCCACTTT. Translating it yields CASSQGLQLSSPLHF.

The chain employs TRBV16 and TRBJ2-7; D gene uncertain. Trimming cost V 0 bases and J 3 bases, with 6 bases left between them. The germline V gene encodes CDR1 KGHSY and CDR2 FQNENV. The CDR3 length is 13 residues. CDR3 DNA: TGTGCCAGCAGCCAATCGAAAGACTACGAGCAGTACTTC. Translation: CASSQSKDYEQYF.

The chain is built from TRBV9 and TRBJ2-3; possible D gene TRBD1, 6 bases. V was cut by 4 bases and J by 2 bases, with 17 bases left in between. Germline CDR1 reads SGDLS; CDR2 reads YYNGEE. The CDR3 totals 16 residues. The CDR3 DNA is TGTGCCAGCAGCACAAGGGGACATTTAATCACAGATACGCAGTATTTT. Protein product: CASSTRGHLITDTQYF.

The chain recombines TRBV2 with TRBJ2-7, with D perhaps matching TRBD1 or TRBD2 (6 bases each). The CDR3 spans 13 residues. Per germline, CDR1 SNHLY and CDR2 FYNNEI. V was cut by 8 bases and J by 2 bases, with 13 bases left in between. The CDR3 spells CASGGTPTYEQYF. In DNA form, the CDR3 reads TGTGCCAGCGGGGGGACACCTACCTACGAGCAGTACTTC.

This clone was picked up one time. CDR3 sequence (DNA): TGCGCCAGCAGCTTGGGGAGGGTGAGCTCCTACAATGAGCAGTTCTTC. Translated, it gives CASSLGRVSSYNEQFF. V gene TRBV5-1 combines with J gene TRBJ2-1; D is possibly TRBD2 (6 bases). V shed 0 bases and J shed 0 bases, with 10 bases lying between them. This CDR3 is 16 amino acids long. Per germline, CDR1 SGHRS and CDR2 YFSETQ.

The chain carries TRBV28 and TRBJ1-4, with D tentatively TRBD1 (6 bases). Between the trimmed V and J ends, which lost 6 bases and 3 bases, there was a span of 14 bases. This CDR3 has 15 amino acids. Per the germline V gene, CDR1 is MDHEN and CDR2 is SYDVKM. For the CDR3, the DNA is TGTGCCAGCAGGGCGTTAGGGGGGGCTAATGAAAAACTGTTTTTT. This sequence encodes CASRALGGANEKLFF.

The chain uses TRBV5-1 and TRBJ1-6; TRBD1 agrees at 8 bases. The CDR3 loop spans 14 amino acids. V lost 4 bases and J lost 14; bases outside the gene matches: 11. Looked up from germline, CDR1 is SGHRS and CDR2 is YFSETQ. The CDR3 loop reads CASSEGTGHRALHF. The CDR3, as DNA: TGCGCCAGCAGCGAAGGGACAGGCCATCGGGCCCTCCACTTT.

The chain is built from TRBV5-5 and TRBJ2-7; tentatively, D is TRBD1 (5 bases). The V end was cut by 1 base, the J end by 6 bases, with 17 bases between. In germline, CDR1 is SGHKS, CDR2 YYEKEE (reference sequence). The CDR3 extends over 15 amino acids. The CDR3 loop is CASSLTGSGSREQYF. As DNA, the CDR3 is TGTGCCAGCAGCTTGACTGGGTCAGGGTCTCGCGAGCAGTACTTC.

This clone was detected once. The genes are TRBV3-1 (or the pseudogene TRBV3-2) and TRBJ2-3; D not certain. Germline CDR1 LGHDT, CDR2 YNNKEL (reference sequence). V was clipped by 4 bases and J by 3 bases, with 5 bases between them. CDR3 length: 12 amino acids. The CDR3 DNA reads as TGTGCCAGCAGCCTTAGTACAGATACGCAGTATTTT. Translating it yields CASSLSTDTQYF.

In this sample, this clone turned up once. The chain combines TRBV2 with TRBJ2-6, with 7 bases lining up with TRBD1. CDR1 is SNHLY, CDR2 FYNNEI, per germline. The CDR3 has 15 residues. Trimming at V came to 4 bases and at J to 4 bases, leaving 4 bases not matched to a gene. CDR3 protein: CASSGTGAGANVLTF. DNA for the CDR3: TGTGCCAGCAGTGGAACAGGGGCCGGGGCCAACGTCCTGACTTTC. The whole variable domain, remainder taken from reference TRBV2 and TRBJ2-6, is EPEVTQTPSHQVTQMGQEVILRCVPISNHLYFYWYRQILGQKVEFLVSFYNNEISEKSEIFDDQFSVERPDGSNFTLKIRSTKLEDSAMYFCASSGTGAGANVLTFGAGSRLTVL.

The V call is TRBV2, the J call TRBJ1-4, with D perhaps TRBD1 (6 bases). Per the germline V gene, CDR1 is SNHLY and CDR2 is FYNNEI. This CDR3 spans 15 amino acids. Between the trimmed V and J ends, which lost 2 bases and 6 bases, there was a span of 13 bases. The CDR3 here is CASSESPRGYEKLFF. As DNA, the CDR3 is TGTGCCAGCAGTGAATCGCCCAGGGGTTATGAAAAACTGTTTTTT. The full variable domain, completed using reference TRBV2 and TRBJ1-4, is EPEVTQTPSHQVTQMGQEVILRCVPISNHLYFYWYRQILGQKVEFLVSFYNNEISEKSEIFDDQFSVERPDGSNFTLKIRSTKLEDSAMYFCASSESPRGYEKLFFGSGTQLSVL.

V usage is TRBV5-8 and J usage is TRBJ1-2; 7 bases fit TRBD1. CDR3 length equals 15 residues. The J segment lost 4 bases and the V segment lost 3 bases, leaving 9 bases of the junction unmatched. The germline V gene has CDR1 SGHTS and CDR2 YDEGEE. CDR3 region: CASSSHFTGAYGYTF. The DNA for the CDR3 is TGTGCCAGCAGCTCGCATTTTACAGGGGCCTATGGCTACACCTTC.

V usage is TRBV7-9 and J usage is TRBJ1-5; no clear D. V was cut by 3 bases and J by 1 base, with 10 bases left in between. This CDR3 spans 15 amino acids. Germline CDR1 reads SEHNR; CDR2 reads FQNEAQ (reference sequence). The CDR3 reads CASSFRGRSNQPQHF. In DNA, the CDR3 is TGTGCCAGCAGCTTTCGGGGAAGGAGCAATCAGCCCCAGCATTTT.

This clone came up a few times. DNA for the CDR3: TGTGCCAGCAGTGTAGGGCCCTTGGCTGGGGGTGAAAAACTGTTTTTT. Translation gives CASSVGPLAGGEKLFF. The V and J genes are TRBV27 and TRBJ1-4, with D possibly TRBD1 on 5 matching bases. CDR3 length: 16 amino acids. The ends were cut back, 5 bases at V and 7 bases at J, with 20 bases in the middle. Germline assignment: CDR1 MNHEY and CDR2 SMNVEV (reference sequence).

The J gene is TRBJ1-2, the V gene TRBV11-1; D unclear. The V end was cut by 5 bases, the J end by 0 bases, with 13 bases between. This CDR3 comprises 15 residues. The germline V gene has CDR1 SGHAT and CDR2 FQDESV (reference sequence). Here the CDR3 DNA reads TGTGCCAGCAGCGACCGGAGGGAAGCTAACTATGGCTACACCTTC. Its translation is CASSDRREANYGYTF.

The chain has TRBV30 and TRBJ1-4; D call uncertain. CDR1 GTSNPN and CDR2 SVGIG come from the germline V gene (reference sequence). The CDR3 totals 16 residues. V shed 4 bases and J shed 0 bases, with 15 bases lying between them. The CDR3 coding sequence is TGTGCCTGGAACCTCCCTGACACTGCAACTAATGAAAAACTGTTTTTT. This translates into CAWNLPDTATNEKLFF.

V usage is TRBV3-1 (or the pseudogene TRBV3-2) and J usage is TRBJ2-7; 7 bases map to TRBD1. CDR3 size: 15 residues. Looked up from germline, CDR1 is LGHDT and CDR2 is YNNKEL (reference sequence). Unmatched junction bases numbered 13, after V lost 6 bases and J lost 5 bases. CDR3 sequence (DNA): TGTGCCAGCAGTCGCGATACAGGGGATACGGACGAGCAGTACTTC. It translates to CASSRDTGDTDEQYF.

V is TRBV28 and J is TRBJ2-7, with a weak D call TRBD2 (6 bases). CDR3 length: 13 amino acids. Germline-derived CDR1 and CDR2 are MDHEN and SYDVKM. V was clipped by 8 bases and J by 2 bases, with 13 bases between them. The CDR3 DNA follows: TGTGCCAGCTCCCCGGGAGCCCCCTACGAGCAGTACTTC. This codes for CASSPGAPYEQYF.